The clone carrying this T cell receptor beta chain was picked up a small number of times. Its antigen is not identified. The CDR3 totals 16 residues. Trimming at V came to 4 bases and at J to 6 bases, leaving 12 bases not matched to a gene. Germline V gives CDR1 MGHRA, CDR2 YSYEKL. The data stem from a study of cytomegalovirus exposure and HLA in healthy donors. Study-level findings and limits: In vitro, a few CMV-associated chains proved specific for CMV antigens. Across donors, most TCRs were seen rarely, yet some public ones were widespread. The study designated some 180 TCR beta chains cytomegalovirus-associated. According to a subsequent analysis, TCR clusters identified in the first cohort showed a tendency to co-occur across the roughly 110 validation repertoires.

Generated by immunoSEQ multiplex PCR, the TCRdb table keeps only in-frame clones and is missing some. The sample lists roughly 150,000 clones, more than 70% occurring once. The chain employs TRBV4-1 and TRBJ2-3, with TRBD2 identical over 8 bases. Sequenced sample: PBMCs. This TCR came from a man between 18 and 29 years old in good health and CMV-seronegative. CDR3 bases: TGCGCCAGCAGCCCGATTCCAGCGGGAGTGCCGGATACGCAGTATTTT. Encoded protein: CASSPIPAGVPDTQYF.